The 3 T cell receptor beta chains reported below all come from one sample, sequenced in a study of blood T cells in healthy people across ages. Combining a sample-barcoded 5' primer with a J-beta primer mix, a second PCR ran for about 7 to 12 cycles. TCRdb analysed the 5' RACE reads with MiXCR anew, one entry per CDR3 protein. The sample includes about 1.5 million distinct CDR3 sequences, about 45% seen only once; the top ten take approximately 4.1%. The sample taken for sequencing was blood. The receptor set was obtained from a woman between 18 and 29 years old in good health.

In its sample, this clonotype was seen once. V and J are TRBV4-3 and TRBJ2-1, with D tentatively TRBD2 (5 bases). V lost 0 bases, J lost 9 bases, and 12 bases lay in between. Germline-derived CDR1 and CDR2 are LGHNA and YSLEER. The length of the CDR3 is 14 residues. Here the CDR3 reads CASSQDPTSFEQFF. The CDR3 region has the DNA TGCGCCAGCAGCCAAGATCCCACTAGTTTTGAGCAGTTCTTC.

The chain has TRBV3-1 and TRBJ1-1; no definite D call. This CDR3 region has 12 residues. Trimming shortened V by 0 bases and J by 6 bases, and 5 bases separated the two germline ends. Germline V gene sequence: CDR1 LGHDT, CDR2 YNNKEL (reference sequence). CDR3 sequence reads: CASSQEWAEAFF. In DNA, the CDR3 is TGTGCCAGCAGCCAAGAGTGGGCTGAAGCTTTCTTT.

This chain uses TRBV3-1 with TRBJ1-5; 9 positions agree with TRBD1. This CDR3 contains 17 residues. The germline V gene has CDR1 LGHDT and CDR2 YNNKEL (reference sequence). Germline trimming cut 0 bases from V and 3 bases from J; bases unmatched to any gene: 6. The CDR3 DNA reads TGTGCCAGCAGCCAAGACCTTGGACAGGGGATCAATCAGCCCCAGCATTTT. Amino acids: CASSQDLGQGINQPQHF.